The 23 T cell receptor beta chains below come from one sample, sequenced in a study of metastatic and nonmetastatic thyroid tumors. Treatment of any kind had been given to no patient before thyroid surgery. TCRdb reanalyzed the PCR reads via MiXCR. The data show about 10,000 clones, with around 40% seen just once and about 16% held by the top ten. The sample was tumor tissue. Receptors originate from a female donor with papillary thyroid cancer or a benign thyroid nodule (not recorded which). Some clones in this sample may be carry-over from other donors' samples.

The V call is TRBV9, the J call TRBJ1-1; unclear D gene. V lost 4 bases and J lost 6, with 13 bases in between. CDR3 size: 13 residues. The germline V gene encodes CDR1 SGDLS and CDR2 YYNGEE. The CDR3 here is CASSTRTEAEAFF. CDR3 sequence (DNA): TGTGCCAGCAGCACTAGGACGGAGGCTGAAGCTTTCTTT.

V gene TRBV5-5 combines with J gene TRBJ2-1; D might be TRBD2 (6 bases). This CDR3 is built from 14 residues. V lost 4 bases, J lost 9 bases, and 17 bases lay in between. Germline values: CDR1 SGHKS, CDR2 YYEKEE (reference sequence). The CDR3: CASSPGGADLEQFF. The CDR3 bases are TGTGCCAGCAGCCCCGGGGGTGCGGACCTTGAGCAGTTCTTC.

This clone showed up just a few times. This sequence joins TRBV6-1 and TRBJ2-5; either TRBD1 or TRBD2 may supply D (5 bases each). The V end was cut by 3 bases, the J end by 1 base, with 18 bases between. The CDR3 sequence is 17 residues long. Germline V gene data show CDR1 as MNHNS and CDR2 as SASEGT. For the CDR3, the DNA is TGTGCCAGCAGTGAGCGCCTCTTGGCCGGGACCCAAGAGACCCAGTACTTC. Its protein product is CASSERLLAGTQETQYF.

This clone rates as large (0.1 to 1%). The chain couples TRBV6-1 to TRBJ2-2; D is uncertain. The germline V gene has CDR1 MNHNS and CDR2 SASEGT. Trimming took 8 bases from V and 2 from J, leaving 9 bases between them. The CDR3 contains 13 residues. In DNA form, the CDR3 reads TGTGCCAGCGGGTCGGTAAACACCGGGGAGCTGTTTTTT. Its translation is CASGSVNTGELFF.

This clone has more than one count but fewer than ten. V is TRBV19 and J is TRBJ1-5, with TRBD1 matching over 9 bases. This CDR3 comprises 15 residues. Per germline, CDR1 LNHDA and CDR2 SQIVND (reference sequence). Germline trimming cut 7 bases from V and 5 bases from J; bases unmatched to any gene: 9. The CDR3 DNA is TGTGCCAGTACCGGCAGGGGACAGGGTTATCAGCCCCAGCATTTT. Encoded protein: CASTGRGQGYQPQHF.

CDR3 in amino acids: CASSQGDSSYEQYF. DNA for the CDR3: TGCGCCAGCAGCCAAGGGGACAGCTCCTACGAGCAGTACTTC. The J gene is TRBJ2-7, the V gene TRBV4-1; 7 bases line up with TRBD1. CDR1 and CDR2 (germline): MGHRA, YSYEKL. This CDR3 comprises 14 residues. Germline trimming cut 1 base from V and 0 bases from J; bases unmatched to any gene: 0.

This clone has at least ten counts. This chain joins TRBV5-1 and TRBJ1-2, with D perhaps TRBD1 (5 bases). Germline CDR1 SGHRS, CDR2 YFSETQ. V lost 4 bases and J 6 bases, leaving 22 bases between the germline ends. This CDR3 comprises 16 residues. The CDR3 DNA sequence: TGCGCCAGCAGCCCTGTTGGGGGTCTCCCTGGGGATGGCTACACCTTC. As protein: CASSPVGGLPGDGYTF.

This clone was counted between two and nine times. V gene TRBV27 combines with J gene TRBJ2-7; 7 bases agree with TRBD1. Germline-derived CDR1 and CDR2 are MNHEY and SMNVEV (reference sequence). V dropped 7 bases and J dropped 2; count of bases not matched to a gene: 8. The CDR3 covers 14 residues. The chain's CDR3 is CASNLRQGPYEQYF. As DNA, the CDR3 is TGTGCCAGCAACTTAAGACAGGGCCCCTACGAGCAGTACTTC.

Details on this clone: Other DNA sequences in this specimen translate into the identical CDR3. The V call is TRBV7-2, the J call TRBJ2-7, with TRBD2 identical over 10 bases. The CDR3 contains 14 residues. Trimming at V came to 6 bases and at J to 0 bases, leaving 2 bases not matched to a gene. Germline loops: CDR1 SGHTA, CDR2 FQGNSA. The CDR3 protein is CASRPSGGSYEQYF. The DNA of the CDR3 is TGTGCCAGCAGGCCTAGCGGGGGCTCCTACGAGCAGTACTTC.

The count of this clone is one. Here the CDR3 reads CAWKPPQAALYEQYF. CDR3 coding DNA: TGTGCCTGGAAGCCCCCACAGGCGGCGCTTTACGAGCAGTACTTC. This rearrangement joins TRBV30 to TRBJ2-7; D may be TRBD1 (5 bases). Trimming took off 4 bases at V and 4 bases at J, with 20 bases between the two ends. This CDR3 region has 15 residues. Germline CDR1 reads GTSNPN; CDR2 reads SVGIG (reference sequence).

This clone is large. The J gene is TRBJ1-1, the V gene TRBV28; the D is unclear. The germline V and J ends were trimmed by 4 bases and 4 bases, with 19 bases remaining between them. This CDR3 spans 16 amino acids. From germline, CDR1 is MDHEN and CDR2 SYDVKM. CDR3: CASSSDGWATATEAFF. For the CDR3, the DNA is TGTGCCAGCAGTTCAGATGGGTGGGCAACGGCCACTGAAGCTTTCTTT. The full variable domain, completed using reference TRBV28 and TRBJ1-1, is DVKVTQSSRYLVKRTGEKVFLECVQDMDHENMFWYRQDPGLGLRLIYFSYDVKMKEKGDIPEGYSVSREKKERFSLILESASTNQTSMYLCASSSDGWATATEAFFGQGTRLTVV.

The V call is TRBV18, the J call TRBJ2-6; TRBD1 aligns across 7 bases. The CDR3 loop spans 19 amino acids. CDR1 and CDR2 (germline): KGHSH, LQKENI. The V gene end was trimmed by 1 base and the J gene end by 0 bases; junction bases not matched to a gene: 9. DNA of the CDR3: TGTGCCAGCTCACCACGGCCGGGACAGTGGAGCTCTGGGGCCAACGTCCTGACTTTC. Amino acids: CASSPRPGQWSSGANVLTF.

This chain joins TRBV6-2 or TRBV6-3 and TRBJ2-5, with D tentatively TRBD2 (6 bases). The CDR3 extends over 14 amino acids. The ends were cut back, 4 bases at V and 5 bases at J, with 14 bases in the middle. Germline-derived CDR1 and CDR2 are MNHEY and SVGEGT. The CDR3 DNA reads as TGTGCCAGCAGTTCGAGACTTGGGGGGGAGACCCAGTACTTC. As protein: CASSSRLGGETQYF.

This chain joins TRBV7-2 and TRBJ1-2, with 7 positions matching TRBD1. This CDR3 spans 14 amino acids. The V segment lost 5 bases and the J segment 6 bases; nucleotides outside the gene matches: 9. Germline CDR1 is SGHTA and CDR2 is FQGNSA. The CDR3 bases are TGTGCCAGCAGCAGCCGACAGGGTATGGATGGCTACACCTTC. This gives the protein CASSSRQGMDGYTF.

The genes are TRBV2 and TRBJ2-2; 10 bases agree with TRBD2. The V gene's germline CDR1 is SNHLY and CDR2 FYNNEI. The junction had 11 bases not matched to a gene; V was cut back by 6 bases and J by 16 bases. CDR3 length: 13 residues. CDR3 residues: CASRLQQREGPFF. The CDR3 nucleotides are TGTGCCAGCAGGTTGCAGCAGCGGGAGGGCCCGTTTTTT.

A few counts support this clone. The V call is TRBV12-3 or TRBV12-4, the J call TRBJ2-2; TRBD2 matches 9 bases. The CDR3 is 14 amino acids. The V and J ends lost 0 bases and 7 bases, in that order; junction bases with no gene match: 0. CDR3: CASSLALAGGELFF. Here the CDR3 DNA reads TGTGCCAGCAGTTTAGCACTAGCGGGCGGGGAGCTGTTTTTT.

The CDR3 nucleotides are TGCAGCGTTGCTGACAGATTCCAAGAGACCCAGTACTTC. Encoded protein: CSVADRFQETQYF. This chain connects TRBV29-1 to TRBJ2-5; D perhaps matches TRBD1 (5 bases). V gave up 4 bases and J gave up 1 base, with 10 bases separating them. This CDR3 region has 13 residues. Germline CDR1 and CDR2: SQVTM and ANQGSEA.

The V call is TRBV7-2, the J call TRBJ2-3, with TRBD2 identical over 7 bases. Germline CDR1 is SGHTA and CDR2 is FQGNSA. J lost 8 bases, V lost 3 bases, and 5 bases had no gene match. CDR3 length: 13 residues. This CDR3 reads CASSFRGEGTQYF. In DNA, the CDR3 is TGTGCCAGCAGCTTCCGGGGGGAGGGTACGCAGTATTTT. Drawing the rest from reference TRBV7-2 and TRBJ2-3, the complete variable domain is GAGVSQSPSNKVTEKGKDVELRCDPISGHTALYWYRQSLGQGLEFLIYFQGNSAPDKSGLPSDRFSAERTGGSVSTLTIQRTQQEDSAVYLCASSFRGEGTQYFGPGTRLTVL.

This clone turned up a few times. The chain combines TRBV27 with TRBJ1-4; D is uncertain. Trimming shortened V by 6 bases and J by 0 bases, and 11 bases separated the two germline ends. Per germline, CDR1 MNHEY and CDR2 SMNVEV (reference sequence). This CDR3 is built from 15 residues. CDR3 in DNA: TGTGCCAGCAGCCCGGAGGTTGCAACTAATGAAAAACTGTTTTTT. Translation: CASSPEVATNEKLFF.

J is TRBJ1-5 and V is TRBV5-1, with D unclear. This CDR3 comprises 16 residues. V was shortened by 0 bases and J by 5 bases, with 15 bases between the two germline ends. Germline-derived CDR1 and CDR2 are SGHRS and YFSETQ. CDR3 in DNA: TGCGCCAGCAGCTTGGGTCATAGGGATACGGATCAGCCCCAGCATTTT. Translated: CASSLGHRDTDQPQHF.

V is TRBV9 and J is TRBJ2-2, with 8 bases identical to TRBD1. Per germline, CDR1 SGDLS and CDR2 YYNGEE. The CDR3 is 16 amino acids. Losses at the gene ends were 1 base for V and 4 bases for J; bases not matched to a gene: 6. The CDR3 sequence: CASSVPQGAVTGELFF. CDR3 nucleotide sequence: TGTGCCAGCAGCGTACCGCAGGGGGCGGTCACCGGGGAGCTGTTTTTT.

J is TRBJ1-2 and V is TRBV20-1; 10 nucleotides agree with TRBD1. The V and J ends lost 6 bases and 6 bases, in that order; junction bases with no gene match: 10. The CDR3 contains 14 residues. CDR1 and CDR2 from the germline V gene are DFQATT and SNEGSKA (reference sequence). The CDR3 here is CSAYRQGALNGYTF. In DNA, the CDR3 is TGCAGTGCCTACCGACAGGGGGCCTTAAATGGCTACACCTTC.

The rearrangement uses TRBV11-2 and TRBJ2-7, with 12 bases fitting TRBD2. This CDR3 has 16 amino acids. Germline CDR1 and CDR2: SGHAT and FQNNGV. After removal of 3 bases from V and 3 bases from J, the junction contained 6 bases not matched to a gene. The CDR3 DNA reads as TGTGCCAGCAGCTTTACTAGCGGGAGGACTTACTACGAGCAGTACTTC. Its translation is CASSFTSGRTYYEQYF.